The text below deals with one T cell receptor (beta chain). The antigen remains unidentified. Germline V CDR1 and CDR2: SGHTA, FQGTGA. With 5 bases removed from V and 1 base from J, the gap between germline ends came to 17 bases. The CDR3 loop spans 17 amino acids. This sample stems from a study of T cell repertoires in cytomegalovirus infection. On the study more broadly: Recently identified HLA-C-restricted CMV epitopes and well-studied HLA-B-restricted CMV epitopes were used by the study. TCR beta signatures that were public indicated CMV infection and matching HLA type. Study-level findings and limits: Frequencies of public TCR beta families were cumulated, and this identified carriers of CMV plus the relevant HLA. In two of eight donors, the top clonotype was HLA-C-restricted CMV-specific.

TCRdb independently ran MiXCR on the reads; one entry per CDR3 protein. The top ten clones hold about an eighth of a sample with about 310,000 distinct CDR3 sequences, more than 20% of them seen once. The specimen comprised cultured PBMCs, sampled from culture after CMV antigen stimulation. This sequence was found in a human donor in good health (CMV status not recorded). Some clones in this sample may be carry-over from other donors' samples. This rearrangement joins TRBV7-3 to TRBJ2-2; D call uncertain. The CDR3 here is CASSPQSRALNTGELFF. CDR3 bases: TGTGCCAGCAGCCCCCAGTCCCGGGCTTTGAACACCGGGGAGCTGTTTTTT.